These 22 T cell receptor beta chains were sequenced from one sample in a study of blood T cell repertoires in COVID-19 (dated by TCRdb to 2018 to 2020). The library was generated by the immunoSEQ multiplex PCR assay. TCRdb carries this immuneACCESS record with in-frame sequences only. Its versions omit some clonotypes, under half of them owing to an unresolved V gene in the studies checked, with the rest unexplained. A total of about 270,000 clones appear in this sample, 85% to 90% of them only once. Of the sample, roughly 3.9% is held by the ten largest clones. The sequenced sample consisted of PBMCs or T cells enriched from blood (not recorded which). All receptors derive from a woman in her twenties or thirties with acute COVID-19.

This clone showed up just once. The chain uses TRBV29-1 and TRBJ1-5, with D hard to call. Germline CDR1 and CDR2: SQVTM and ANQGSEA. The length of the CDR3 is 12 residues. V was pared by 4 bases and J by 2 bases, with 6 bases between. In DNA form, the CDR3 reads TGCAGCGTTGGGGAGGGCAATCAGCCCCAGCATTTT. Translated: CSVGEGNQPQHF.

CDR3 amino acids: CASTQPKSGTGANVLTF. For the CDR3, the DNA is TGTGCCAGCACCCAACCGAAGTCGGGGACTGGGGCCAACGTCCTGACTTTC. The chain couples TRBV11-2 to TRBJ2-6; D possibly corresponds to TRBD2 (5 bases). V was trimmed by 7 bases and J by 2 bases, leaving 18 bases between them. The CDR3 sequence is 17 residues long. The germline V gene encodes CDR1 SGHAT and CDR2 FQNNGV.

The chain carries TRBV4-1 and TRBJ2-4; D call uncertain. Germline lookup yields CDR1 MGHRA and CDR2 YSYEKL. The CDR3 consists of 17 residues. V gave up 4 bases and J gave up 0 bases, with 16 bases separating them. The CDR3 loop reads CASSPRSDILAKNIQYF. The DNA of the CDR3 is TGCGCCAGCAGCCCCCGGTCTGATATACTAGCCAAAAACATTCAGTACTTC.

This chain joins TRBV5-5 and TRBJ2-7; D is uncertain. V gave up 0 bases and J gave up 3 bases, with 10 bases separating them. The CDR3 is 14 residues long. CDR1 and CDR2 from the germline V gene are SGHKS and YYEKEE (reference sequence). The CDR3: CASSLEDNHYEQYF. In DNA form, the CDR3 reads TGTGCCAGCAGCTTGGAAGACAATCACTACGAGCAGTACTTC.

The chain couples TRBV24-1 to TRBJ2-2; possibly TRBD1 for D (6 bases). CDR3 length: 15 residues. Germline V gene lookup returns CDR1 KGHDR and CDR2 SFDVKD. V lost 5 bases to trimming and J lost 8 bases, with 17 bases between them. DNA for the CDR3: TGTGCCACCAGTGGAACCGTAGACAGGACGGGGGAGCTGTTTTTT. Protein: CATSGTVDRTGELFF.

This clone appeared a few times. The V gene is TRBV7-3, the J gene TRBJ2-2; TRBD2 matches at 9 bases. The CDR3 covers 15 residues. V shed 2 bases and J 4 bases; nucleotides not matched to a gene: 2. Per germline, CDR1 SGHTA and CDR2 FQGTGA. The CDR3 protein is CASSLQLAGTGELFF. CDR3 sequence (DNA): TGTGCCAGCAGCTTACAACTAGCGGGCACCGGGGAGCTGTTTTTT. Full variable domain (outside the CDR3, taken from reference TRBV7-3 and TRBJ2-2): GAGVSQTPSNKVTEKGKYVELRCDPISGHTALYWYRQSLGQGPEFLIYFQGTGAADDSGLPNDRFFAVRPEGSVSTLKIQRTERGDSAVYLCASSLQLAGTGELFFGEGSRLTVL.

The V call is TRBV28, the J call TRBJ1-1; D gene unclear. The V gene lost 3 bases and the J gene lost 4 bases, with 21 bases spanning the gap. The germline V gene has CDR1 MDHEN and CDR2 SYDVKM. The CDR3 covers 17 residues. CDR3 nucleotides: TGTGCCAGCAGTTTGCCGCCTACTAAAATTCCGAGCACTGAAGCTTTCTTT. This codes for CASSLPPTKIPSTEAFF.

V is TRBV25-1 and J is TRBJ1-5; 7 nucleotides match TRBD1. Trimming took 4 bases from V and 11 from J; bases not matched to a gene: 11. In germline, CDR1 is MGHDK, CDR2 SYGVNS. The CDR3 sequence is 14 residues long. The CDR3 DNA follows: TGTGCCAGCAGTGCGACAGGGAGCAATCGGGCCCAGCATTTT. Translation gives CASSATGSNRAQHF.

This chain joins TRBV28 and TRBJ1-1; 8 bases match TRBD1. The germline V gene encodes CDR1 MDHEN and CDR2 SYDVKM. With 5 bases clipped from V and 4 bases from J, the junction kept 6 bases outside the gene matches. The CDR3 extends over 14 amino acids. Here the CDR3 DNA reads TGTGCCAGCAGTACCACAGGGGGAGGCACTGAAGCTTTCTTT. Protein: CASSTTGGGTEAFF.

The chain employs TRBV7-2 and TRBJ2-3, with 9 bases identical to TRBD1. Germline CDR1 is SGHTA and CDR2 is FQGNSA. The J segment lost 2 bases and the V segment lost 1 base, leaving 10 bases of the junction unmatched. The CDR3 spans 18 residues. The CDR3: CASSLVGAGTGSTDTQYF. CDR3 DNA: TGTGCCAGCAGCTTAGTTGGGGCCGGGACAGGGTCCACAGATACGCAGTATTTT.

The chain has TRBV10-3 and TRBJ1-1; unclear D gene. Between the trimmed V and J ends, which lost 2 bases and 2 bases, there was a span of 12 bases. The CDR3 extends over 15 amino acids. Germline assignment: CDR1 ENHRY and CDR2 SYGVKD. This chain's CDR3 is CAISETGEENTEAFF. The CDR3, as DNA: TGTGCCATCAGTGAGACCGGGGAAGAAAACACTGAAGCTTTCTTT.

The CDR3 loop reads CASSRTGDERYGYTF. The CDR3 DNA sequence: TGTGCCAGCAGTAGGACAGGAGATGAGCGCTATGGCTACACCTTC. The rearrangement joins TRBV6-5 to TRBJ1-2, with TRBD1 matching 7 bases. Germline loops: CDR1 MNHEY, CDR2 SVGAGI. V shed 5 bases, J shed 4 bases, and the junction held 10 bases outside the gene matches. The CDR3 spans 15 residues.

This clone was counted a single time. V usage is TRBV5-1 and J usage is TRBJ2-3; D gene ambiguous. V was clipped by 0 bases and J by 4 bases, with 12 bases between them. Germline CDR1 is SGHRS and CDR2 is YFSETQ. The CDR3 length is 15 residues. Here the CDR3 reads CASSLVTSEADTQYF. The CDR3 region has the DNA TGCGCCAGCAGCTTGGTGACGAGCGAGGCAGATACGCAGTATTTT.

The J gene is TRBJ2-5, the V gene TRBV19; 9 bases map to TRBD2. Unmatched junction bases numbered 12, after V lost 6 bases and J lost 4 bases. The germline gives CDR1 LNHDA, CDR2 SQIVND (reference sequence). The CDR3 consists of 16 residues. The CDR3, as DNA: TGTGCCAGTAGCCCGGGGGCCTCTAGCGGGACAGAGACCCAGTACTTC. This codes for CASSPGASSGTETQYF.

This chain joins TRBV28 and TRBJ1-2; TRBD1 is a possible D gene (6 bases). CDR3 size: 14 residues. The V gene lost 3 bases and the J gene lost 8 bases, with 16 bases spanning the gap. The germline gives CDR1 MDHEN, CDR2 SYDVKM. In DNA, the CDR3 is TGTGCCAGCAGTTTGCAGGGGCAACGAGGGGGCTACACCTTC. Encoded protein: CASSLQGQRGGYTF.

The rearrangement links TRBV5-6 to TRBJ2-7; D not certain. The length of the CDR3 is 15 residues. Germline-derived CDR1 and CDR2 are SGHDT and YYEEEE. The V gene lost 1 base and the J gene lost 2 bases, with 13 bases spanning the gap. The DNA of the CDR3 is TGTGCCAGCAGCTTGTTTGTGACAAAGACCTACGAGCAGTACTTC. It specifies CASSLFVTKTYEQYF. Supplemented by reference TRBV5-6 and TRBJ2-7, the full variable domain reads DAGVTQSPTHLIKTRGQQVTLRCSPKSGHDTVSWYQQALGQGPQFIFQYYEEEERQRGNFPDRFSGHQFPNYSSELNVNALLLGDSALYLCASSLFVTKTYEQYFGPGTRLTVT.

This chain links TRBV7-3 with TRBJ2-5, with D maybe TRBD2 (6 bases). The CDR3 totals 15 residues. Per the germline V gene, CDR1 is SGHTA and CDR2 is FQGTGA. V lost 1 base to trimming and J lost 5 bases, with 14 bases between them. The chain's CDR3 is CASSLMVGGLETQYF. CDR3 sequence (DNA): TGTGCCAGCAGCTTAATGGTGGGAGGATTGGAGACCCAGTACTTC.

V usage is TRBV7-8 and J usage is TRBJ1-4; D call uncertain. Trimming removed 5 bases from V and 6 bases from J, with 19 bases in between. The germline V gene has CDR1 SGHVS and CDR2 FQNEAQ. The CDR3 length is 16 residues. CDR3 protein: CASSKRGPERDEKLFF. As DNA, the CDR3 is TGTGCCAGCAGCAAGCGCGGGCCCGAACGGGATGAAAAACTGTTTTTT. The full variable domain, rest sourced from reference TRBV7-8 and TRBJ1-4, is GAGVSQSPRYKVAKRGQDVALRCDPISGHVSLFWYQQALGQGPEFLTYFQNEAQLDKSGLPSDRFFAERPEGSVSTLKIQRTQQEDSAVYLCASSKRGPERDEKLFFGSGTQLSVL.

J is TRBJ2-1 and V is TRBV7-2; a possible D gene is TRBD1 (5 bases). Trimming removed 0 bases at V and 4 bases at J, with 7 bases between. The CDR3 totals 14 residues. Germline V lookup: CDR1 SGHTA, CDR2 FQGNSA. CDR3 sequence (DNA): TGTGCCAGCAGCTTAGCGCAGGGATACAATGAGCAGTTCTTC. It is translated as CASSLAQGYNEQFF.

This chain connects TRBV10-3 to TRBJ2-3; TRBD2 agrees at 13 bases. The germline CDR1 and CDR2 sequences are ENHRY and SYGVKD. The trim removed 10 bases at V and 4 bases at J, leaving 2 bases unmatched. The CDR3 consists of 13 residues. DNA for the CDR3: TGTGCCACCGGACTAGCGGGGGCAGATACGCAGTATTTT. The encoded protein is CATGLAGADTQYF.

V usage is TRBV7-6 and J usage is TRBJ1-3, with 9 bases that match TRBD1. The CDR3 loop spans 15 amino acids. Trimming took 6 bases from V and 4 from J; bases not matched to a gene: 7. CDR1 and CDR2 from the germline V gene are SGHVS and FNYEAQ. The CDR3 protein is CASSSGTGSGNTIYF. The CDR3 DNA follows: TGTGCCAGCAGTTCCGGGACAGGGAGCGGAAACACCATATATTTT. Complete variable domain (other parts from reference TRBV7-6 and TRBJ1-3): GAGVSQSPRYKVTKRGQDVALRCDPISGHVSLYWYRQALGQGPEFLTYFNYEAQQDKSGLPNDRFSAERPEGSISTLTIQRTEQRDSAMYRCASSSGTGSGNTIYFGEGSWLTVV.

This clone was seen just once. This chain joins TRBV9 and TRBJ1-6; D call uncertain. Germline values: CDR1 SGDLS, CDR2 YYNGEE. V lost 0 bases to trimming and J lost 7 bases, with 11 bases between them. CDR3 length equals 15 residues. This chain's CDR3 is CASSVGWESNSPLHF. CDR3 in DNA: TGTGCCAGCAGCGTAGGGTGGGAGTCCAATTCACCCCTCCACTTT.